This T cell receptor beta chain came from a study of blood T cell repertoires in COVID-19. Overall study context: The United States, Italy and Spain provided the acute and convalescent COVID-19 samples. PBMCs, B-cell-depleted T cells, or T cells were the source of the cDNA or gDNA that made up the material.

Per the original methods: Amplification from reference gene primers served as the basis for estimated nucleated cell counts. Assay used: immunoSEQ multiplex PCR; TCRdb lists only in-frame clones, some missing. V and J calls and clone size are copied from that table; D and trimming were computed from the DNA. Altogether 200,000 to 250,000 clones are present, approximately 90% being singletons, with the ten largest covering 2.2%. The germline gives CDR1 WSHSY, CDR2 SAAADI. V was pared by 6 bases and J by 5 bases, with 10 bases between. The CDR3 spans 12 residues. This clonotype originated in a man aged 25 to 40 who had recovered from COVID-19. Sequencing was done on a sample of peripheral blood. This sequence joins TRBV10-2 and TRBJ2-5, with D perhaps matching TRBD2 (5 bases). CDR3 coding DNA: TGCGCCAGCAGCCAGTCGGGGGAGACCCAGTACTTC. Residues: CASSQSGETQYF.